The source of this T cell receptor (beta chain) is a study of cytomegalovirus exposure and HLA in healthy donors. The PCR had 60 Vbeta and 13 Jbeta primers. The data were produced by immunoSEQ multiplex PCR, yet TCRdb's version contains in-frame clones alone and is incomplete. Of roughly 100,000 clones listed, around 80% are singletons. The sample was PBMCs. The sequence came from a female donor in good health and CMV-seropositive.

CDR3 sequence: CASSSGGMRIDEQFF. CDR3 DNA sequence: TGTGCCAGCAGTTCAGGCGGGATGAGAATCGATGAGCAGTTCTTC. This sequence joins TRBV6-1 and TRBJ2-1, with D possibly matching TRBD2 (6 bases). Trimming removed 5 bases at V and 8 bases at J, with 19 bases between. Germline V gives CDR1 MNHNS, CDR2 SASEGT. The CDR3 covers 15 residues.